A selection of T cell receptor beta chains follows, all from one sample in a study of blood T cell repertoires in COVID-19. Sequenced by immunoSEQ multiplex PCR; TCRdb stores in-frame clones only, minus some. The sample yields more than 70,000 clones, about 88% seen once. Sequencing input: peripheral blood. These receptors were taken from a human donor in a cohort sampled during active COVID-19. CDR3s include the opening cysteine and the closing phenylalanine or tryptophan. The D gene is left open where the match is weak. A row's size may be missing; if present it is once, few, many or a size class.

clone_size | j_call | d_call | v_call | cdr3_nt | cdr3_aa
- | TRBJ2-1 | TRBD2 | TRBV7-3 | TGTGCCAGCAGCTTATCGGTAGCGGGAAACAATGAGCAGTTCTTC | CASSLSVAGNNEQFF
- | TRBJ2-1 | TRBD2 | TRBV9 | TGTGCCAGCAGCGCCGGGACTAGAGTAAATGAGCAGTTCTTC | CASSAGTRVNEQFF
- | TRBJ2-7 | TRBD2 | TRBV5-1 | TGCGCCAGCAGCCAGGGACTAGCGCTCCACGAGCAGTACTTC | CASSQGLALHEQYF
- | TRBJ2-5 | TRBD1 | TRBV2 | TGTGCCAGCATACAGGGGTTAGGGACCCAGTACTTC | CASIQGLGTQYF
few | TRBJ1-6 | - | TRBV28 | TGTGCCAGCAGAATATTACAGGCTCCGCGGTCACCCCTCCACTTT | CASRILQAPRSPLHF
- | TRBJ2-1 | - | TRBV6-5 | TGTGCCAGCAGTCTCGGACTGTACAATGAGCAGTTCTTC | CASSLGLYNEQFF
few | TRBJ2-7 | TRBD2 | TRBV4-2 | TGTGCCAGCAGCCCTCATCCGGGACTACGCCCCTACGAGCAGTACTTC | CASSPHPGLRPYEQYF
- | TRBJ2-1 | - | TRBV7-8 | TGTGCCAGCAGCTCTAGGGGTTGGGGGGAGCCCTACAATGAGCAGTTCTTC | CASSSRGWGEPYNEQFF
once | TRBJ2-1 | - | TRBV24-1 | TGTGCCACCAGTGGGGTAAAGAGCGGGCAGGGGGCCTACAATGAGCAGTTCTTC | CATSGVKSGQGAYNEQFF
- | TRBJ2-2 | TRBD1 | TRBV5-1 | TGCGCCAGTAGCCATACGCGGACAGGGGGAAATACCGGGGAGCTGTTTTTT | CASSHTRTGGNTGELFF
- | TRBJ2-1 | - | TRBV28 | TGTGCCAGCAGCACCCCAGGGGCCTCCTACAATGAGCAGTTCTTC | CASSTPGASYNEQFF
- | TRBJ2-1 | TRBD2 | TRBV15 | TGTGCCACCAGCAGAGGAATCGCTAGCGGGGGAAGCTCCTACAATGAGCAGTTCTTC | CATSRGIASGGSSYNEQFF
- | TRBJ2-2 | TRBD2 | TRBV4-1 | TGCGCCAGCAGCCAAGTGCGGGAGGCTAACCCCGGGGAGCTGTTTTTT | CASSQVREANPGELFF
- | TRBJ2-1 | TRBD2 | TRBV5-1 | TGCGCCAGCAGCTCCCGGGTTAGCGGGAGCTCCTACAATGAGCAGTTCTTC | CASSSRVSGSSYNEQFF
- | TRBJ1-5 | - | TRBV3-1/TRBV3-2 | TGTGCCAGCAGCCAAGGGAGGGGAGGTAGCAATCAGCCCCAGCATTTT | CASSQGRGGSNQPQHF
- | TRBJ2-1 | - | TRBV12-3/TRBV12-4 | TGTGCCAGCAGGTTACAGGAGGATCTGGAGTTCTTC | CASRLQEDLEFF
- | TRBJ1-2 | TRBD1 | TRBV5-4 | TGTGCCAGCAGCTTGGGGACAGGGTCCGCTAACTATGGCTACACCTTC | CASSLGTGSANYGYTF
- | TRBJ1-1 | - | TRBV7-9 | TGTGCCAGCAGCTTAGGACAGATGAACACTGAAGCTTTCTTT | CASSLGQMNTEAFF
few | TRBJ2-5 | TRBD1 | TRBV6-4 | TGTGCCAGCAGTCAAAACCCGGGACAGGGGGCGGAGACCCAGTACTTC | CASSQNPGQGAETQYF
- | TRBJ2-7 | TRBD1 | TRBV11-2 | TGTGCCAGCAGCACCGGGACAGGGTACGAGCAGTACTTC | CASSTGTGYEQYF
- | TRBJ1-6 | TRBD1 | TRBV5-6 | TGTGCCAGCAGTTGGGACAGGGGAAGTTCACCCCTCCACTTT | CASSWDRGSSPLHF
- | TRBJ2-7 | TRBD2 | TRBV9 | TGTGCCAGCAGCGTAGGACCGGCGGGGGAGGCCAGGGAGCAGTACTTC | CASSVGPAGEAREQYF
- | TRBJ2-1 | TRBD2 | TRBV28 | TGTGCCAGCAGTGCGCAGCGGGAGGGCCTCCATGAGCAGTTCTTC | CASSAQREGLHEQFF
few | TRBJ1-2 | - | TRBV9 | TGTGCCAGCACCCAACAGGCTAACTATGGCTACACCTTC | CASTQQANYGYTF